These 18 T cell receptor beta chains were sequenced from one sample in a study of blood T cell repertoires in COVID-19. The method was immunoSEQ multiplex PCR; TCRdb's version includes in-frame clones alone and lacks a portion of them. Among 150,000 to 200,000 clones listed, around 85% were seen once. Sample: PBMCs or T cells enriched from blood (not recorded which). These TCRs come from a middle-aged woman with acute COVID-19.

This clone was seen a few times. The chain links TRBV7-9 to TRBJ2-2, with D possibly TRBD2 on 5 matching bases. The CDR3 has 15 amino acids. Trimming took off 8 bases at V and 1 base at J, with 14 bases between the two ends. CDR1 and CDR2 from the germline V gene are SEHNR and FQNEAQ (reference sequence). For the CDR3, the DNA is TGTGCCAGCCCCCCGGAGAGGGAGAACACCGGGGAGCTGTTTTTT. This codes for CASPPERENTGELFF.

The chain carries TRBV2 and TRBJ1-1, with TRBD1 matching 7 bases. The germline V gene encodes CDR1 SNHLY and CDR2 FYNNEI. V lost 7 bases, J lost 0 bases, and 5 bases stayed unmatched. The CDR3 length is 14 residues. The CDR3 region has the DNA TGTGCCAGCACTCAGGGACAGCTGAACACTGAAGCTTTCTTT. This sequence encodes CASTQGQLNTEAFF.

The J gene is TRBJ2-2, the V gene TRBV4-1; TRBD1 matches at 8 bases. Germline loops: CDR1 MGHRA, CDR2 YSYEKL. This CDR3 has 17 amino acids. The J segment lost 4 bases and the V segment lost 0 bases, leaving 7 bases of the junction unmatched. CDR3 sequence reads: CASSQEVGQGRTGELFF. For the CDR3, the DNA is TGCGCCAGCAGCCAAGAAGTCGGACAGGGACGCACCGGGGAGCTGTTTTTT.

The chain links TRBV7-2 to TRBJ2-6; 8 nucleotides line up with TRBD2. V was pared by 2 bases and J by 2 bases, with 8 bases of the junction left unmatched. The V gene's germline CDR1 is SGHTA and CDR2 FQGNSA. This CDR3 contains 18 residues. The CDR3 is CASSLQGGRSTGANVLTF. CDR3 coding DNA: TGTGCCAGCAGCTTACAAGGCGGGAGGTCAACTGGGGCCAACGTCCTGACTTTC.

A single count supports this clone. The genes are TRBV7-9 and TRBJ2-5; possible D gene TRBD2, 6 bases. Germline CDR1 is SEHNR and CDR2 is FQNEAQ (reference sequence). V shed 5 bases and J shed 5 bases, with 18 bases lying between them. The CDR3 has 15 residues. The CDR3 spells CASSPRDLLEETQYF. The CDR3 bases are TGTGCCAGCAGCCCCCGGGACTTACTCGAGGAGACCCAGTACTTC.

There are a few counts of this clone. The chain combines TRBV7-9 with TRBJ2-7; D perhaps matches TRBD2 (5 bases). Germline V gene data show CDR1 as SEHNR and CDR2 as FQNEAQ (reference sequence). This CDR3 comprises 13 residues. Trimming removed 3 bases at V and 6 bases at J, with 12 bases between. CDR3 in amino acids: CASSFLEGAEQYF. As DNA, the CDR3 is TGTGCCAGCAGCTTCCTAGAGGGAGCCGAGCAGTACTTC.

This rearrangement joins TRBV7-3 to TRBJ2-1; D not resolved. Germline assignment: CDR1 SGHTA and CDR2 FQGTGA. With 2 bases removed from V and 10 bases from J, the gap between germline ends came to 12 bases. CDR3 length: 13 amino acids. The CDR3 loop is CASSLGGGKEQFF. The CDR3 nucleotides read TGTGCCAGCAGCTTAGGTGGCGGTAAAGAGCAGTTCTTC.

V is TRBV27 and J is TRBJ1-5; TRBD1 matches at 9 bases. Trimming removed 6 bases from V and 3 bases from J; junction bases left unmatched: 9. Germline V gives CDR1 MNHEY, CDR2 SMNVEV (reference sequence). The CDR3 consists of 16 residues. CDR3 sequence (DNA): TGTGCCAGCAGAAACCAGGGACAGGGAATCAATCAGCCCCAGCATTTT. Its protein product is CASRNQGQGINQPQHF.

The chain combines TRBV4-2 with TRBJ2-6; weak D call: TRBD1 (5 bases). CDR3 length: 19 amino acids. V lost 0 bases and J 0 bases, leaving 15 bases between the germline ends. Per the germline V gene, CDR1 is LGHNA and CDR2 is YNFKEQ. CDR3 sequence reads: CASSQERRQGISGANVLTF. DNA of the CDR3: TGTGCCAGCAGCCAAGAAAGGCGGCAGGGAATCTCTGGGGCCAACGTCCTGACTTTC.

This clone occurred once. The gene calls are TRBV4-2 and TRBJ2-1; D is possibly TRBD2 (5 bases). The CDR3 loop spans 14 amino acids. With 4 bases removed from V and 8 bases from J, the gap between germline ends came to 15 bases. Germline V gene sequence: CDR1 LGHNA, CDR2 YNFKEQ. Written as DNA, the CDR3 is TGTGCCAGCAGCCGACGGCAGACGCGGGATGAGCAGTTCTTC. As protein: CASSRRQTRDEQFF.

The chain combines TRBV11-2 with TRBJ2-6; D call uncertain. Germline V gives CDR1 SGHAT, CDR2 FQNNGV. With 0 bases removed from V and 5 bases from J, the gap between germline ends came to 8 bases. This CDR3 is 15 amino acids long. CDR3 sequence (DNA): TGTGCCAGCAGCTTAGAACGGGTCCGGGCCAACGTCCTGACTTTC. Translation gives CASSLERVRANVLTF.

The chain is built from TRBV3-1 (or the pseudogene TRBV3-2) and TRBJ2-5, with 7 bases that match TRBD1. Germline trimming cut 4 bases from V and 1 base from J; bases unmatched to any gene: 12. Germline values: CDR1 LGHDT, CDR2 YNNKEL (reference sequence). CDR3 length: 17 amino acids. The CDR3 region is CASSPDLSGTAQETQYF. Here the CDR3 DNA reads TGTGCCAGCAGCCCGGACTTGTCCGGGACAGCCCAAGAGACCCAGTACTTC.

This clone occurred once. The V call is TRBV5-6, the J call TRBJ2-3; no reliable D call. The CDR3 length is 17 residues. Germline V lookup: CDR1 SGHDT, CDR2 YYEEEE. Between the trimmed V and J ends, which lost 0 bases and 1 base, there was a span of 15 bases. The CDR3 sequence is CASSLVFRPARTDTQYF. CDR3 nucleotides: TGTGCCAGCAGCTTGGTTTTTAGGCCAGCGCGCACAGATACGCAGTATTTT.

The J gene is TRBJ1-4, the V gene TRBV19, with 7 bases that match TRBD1. Unmatched junction bases numbered 13, after V lost 3 bases and J lost 0 bases. Germline V gene data show CDR1 as LNHDA and CDR2 as SQIVND (reference sequence). The CDR3 has 19 residues. The CDR3 is CASSILRDRYTPTNEKLFF. CDR3 nucleotides: TGTGCCAGTAGTATTCTCCGGGACAGATATACTCCAACTAATGAAAAACTGTTTTTT.

The V and J genes are TRBV2 and TRBJ2-4; no firm D call. CDR1 is SNHLY, CDR2 FYNNEI, per germline. The CDR3 contains 13 residues. V was shortened by 3 bases and J by 5 bases, with 8 bases between the two germline ends. In DNA, the CDR3 is TGTGCCAGCAGTGATGGGCCCCAAAACATTCAGTACTTC. The encoded protein is CASSDGPQNIQYF. The variable domain in full, completed from reference TRBV2 and TRBJ2-4, reads EPEVTQTPSHQVTQMGQEVILRCVPISNHLYFYWYRQILGQKVEFLVSFYNNEISEKSEIFDDQFSVERPDGSNFTLKIRSTKLEDSAMYFCASSDGPQNIQYFGAGTRLSVL.

The chain employs TRBV7-2 and TRBJ1-2, with 10 bases identical to TRBD1. The V and J ends lost 4 bases and 2 bases, in that order; junction bases with no gene match: 4. The CDR3 is 15 residues long. CDR1 and CDR2 (germline): SGHTA, FQGNSA. As DNA, the CDR3 is TGTGCCAGCAGCTCCGCGGGACAGGGGAACTATGGCTACACCTTC. Encoded protein: CASSSAGQGNYGYTF.

The rearrangement uses TRBV5-1 and TRBJ2-1; D remains unclear. CDR3 size: 16 residues. V was clipped by 3 bases and J by 3 bases, with 16 bases between them. From germline, CDR1 is SGHRS and CDR2 YFSETQ. CDR3 residues: CASSSLSPLFYNEQFF. The CDR3 DNA reads TGCGCCAGCAGCTCACTATCACCACTTTTCTACAATGAGCAGTTCTTC.

The gene calls are TRBV9 and TRBJ2-7; D is perhaps TRBD1 (6 bases). The CDR3 has 14 residues. Germline V lookup: CDR1 SGDLS, CDR2 YYNGEE. Trimming shortened V by 2 bases and J by 0 bases, and 9 bases separated the two germline ends. CDR3 sequence: CASSVTGFSYEQYF. Written as DNA, the CDR3 is TGTGCCAGCAGCGTGACAGGCTTCTCCTACGAGCAGTACTTC.